What follows describes a single T cell receptor (beta chain). These data originate in a study of blood T cell repertoires in COVID-19. The data were produced by immunoSEQ multiplex PCR, yet TCRdb's version contains in-frame clones alone and is incomplete. This sample has 200,000 to 300,000 clones, with about 88% found just once. The receptor was isolated from a man in his sixties who had recovered from COVID-19. The sample consisted of peripheral blood.

The CDR3 loop reads CASRPIGKGGTYNEQFF. The CDR3, as DNA: TGTGCCAGCAGGCCTATAGGGAAGGGGGGGACCTACAATGAGCAGTTCTTC. The rearrangement joins TRBV27 to TRBJ2-1; D perhaps matches TRBD2 (7 bases). The V gene lost 6 bases and the J gene lost 2 bases, with 20 bases spanning the gap. Germline V gene data show CDR1 as MNHEY and CDR2 as SMNVEV (reference sequence). The CDR3 is 17 residues long.